The present entry profiles one T cell receptor (beta chain) with its context. Its antigen is not identified. CDR3 size: 15 residues. Losses at the gene ends were 7 bases for V and 4 bases for J; bases not matched to a gene: 13. Per germline, CDR1 SGHRS and CDR2 YFSETQ. TCRdb keeps only in-frame clones here, not all; method: immunoSEQ multiplex PCR. The table records fewer than 35,000 clones, approximately 79% of them present only once. Time point here: cycle 4 day 1 (C4D1), after 6 weeks of nivolumab. Every patient was affected by relapse after autologous stem cell transplantation, while exposure to brentuximab vedotin was not uniform. It was by magnetic negative selection that CD4+ T cells were purified from thawed PBMCs. Complete response, partial response or progressive disease constituted the best responses recorded. The entry originates in a study of PD-1 blockade in classical Hodgkin lymphoma. About the study: Patients got intravenous nivolumab 3 mg/kg every 2 weeks.

Findings and limits, study-wide: For complete responders, baseline diversity was comparable to that of newly diagnosed patients. Patients starting nivolumab under 1 year after ASCT were excluded.

This clonotype originated in a human donor with classical Hodgkin lymphoma. The source material was CD4+ T cells from blood, sampled before the fourth cycle of nivolumab. The genes are TRBV5-1 and TRBJ2-7; TRBD1 matches at 8 bases. CDR3 residues: CASRTPGTGTYEQYF. The CDR3 region has the DNA TGCGCCAGCCGGACCCCCGGGACAGGCACATACGAGCAGTACTTC. The variable domain in full, with the rest retrieved from reference TRBV5-1 and TRBJ2-7, is KAGVTQTPRYLIKTRGQQVTLSCSPISGHRSVSWYQQTPGQGLQFLFEYFSETQRNKGNFPGRFSGRQFSNSRSEMNVSTLELGDSALYLCASRTPGTGTYEQYFGPGTRLTVT.